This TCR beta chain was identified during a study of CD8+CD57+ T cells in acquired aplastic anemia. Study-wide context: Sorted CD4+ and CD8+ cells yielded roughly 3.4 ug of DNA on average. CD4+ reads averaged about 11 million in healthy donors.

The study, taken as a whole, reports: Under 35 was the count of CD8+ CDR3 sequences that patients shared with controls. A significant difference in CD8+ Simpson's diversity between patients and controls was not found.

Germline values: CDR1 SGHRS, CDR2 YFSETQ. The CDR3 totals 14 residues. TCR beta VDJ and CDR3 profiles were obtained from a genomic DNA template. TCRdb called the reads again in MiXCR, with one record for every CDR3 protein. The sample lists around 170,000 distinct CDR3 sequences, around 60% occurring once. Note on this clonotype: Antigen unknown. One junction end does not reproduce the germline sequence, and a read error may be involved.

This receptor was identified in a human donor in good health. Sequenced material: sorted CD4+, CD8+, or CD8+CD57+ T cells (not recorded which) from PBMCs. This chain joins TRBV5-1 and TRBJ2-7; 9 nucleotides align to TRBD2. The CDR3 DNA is TGCGCCAGCGGCCCCTCGACTAGCGGCCACGAGCAATACTTC. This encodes CASGPSTSGHEQYF.